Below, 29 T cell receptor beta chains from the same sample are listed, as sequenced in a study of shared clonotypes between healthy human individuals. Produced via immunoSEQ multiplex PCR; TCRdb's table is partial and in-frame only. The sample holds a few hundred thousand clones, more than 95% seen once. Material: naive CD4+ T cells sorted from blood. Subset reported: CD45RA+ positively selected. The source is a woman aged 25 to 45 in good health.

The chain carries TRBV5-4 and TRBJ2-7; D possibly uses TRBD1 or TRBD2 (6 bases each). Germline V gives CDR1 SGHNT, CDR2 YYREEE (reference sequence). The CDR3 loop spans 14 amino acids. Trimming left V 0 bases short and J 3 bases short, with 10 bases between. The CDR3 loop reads CASSLEGGGYEQYF. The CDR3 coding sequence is TGTGCCAGCAGCTTGGAGGGGGGAGGCTACGAGCAGTACTTC.

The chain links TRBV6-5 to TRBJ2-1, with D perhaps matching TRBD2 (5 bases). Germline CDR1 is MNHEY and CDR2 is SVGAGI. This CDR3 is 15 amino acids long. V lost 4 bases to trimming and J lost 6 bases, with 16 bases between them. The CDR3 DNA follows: TGTGCCAGCAGTTTAAGAGGGTACAATGGCAATGAGCAGTTCTTC. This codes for CASSLRGYNGNEQFF.

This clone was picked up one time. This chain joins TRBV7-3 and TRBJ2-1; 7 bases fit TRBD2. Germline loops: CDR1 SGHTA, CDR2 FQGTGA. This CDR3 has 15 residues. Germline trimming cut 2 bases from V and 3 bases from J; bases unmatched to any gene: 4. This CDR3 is CASSLVTSVYNEQFF. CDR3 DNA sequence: TGTGCCAGCAGCTTAGTTACTAGCGTCTACAATGAGCAGTTCTTC.

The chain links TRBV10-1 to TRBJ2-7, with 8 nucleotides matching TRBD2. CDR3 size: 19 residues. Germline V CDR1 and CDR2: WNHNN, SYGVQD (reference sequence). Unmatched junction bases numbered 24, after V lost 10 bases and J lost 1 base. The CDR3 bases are TGCGCCACACTCCCTCACTGGCCAGACGGGACTAGAGATTCCTACGAGCAGTACTTC. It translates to CATLPHWPDGTRDSYEQYF.

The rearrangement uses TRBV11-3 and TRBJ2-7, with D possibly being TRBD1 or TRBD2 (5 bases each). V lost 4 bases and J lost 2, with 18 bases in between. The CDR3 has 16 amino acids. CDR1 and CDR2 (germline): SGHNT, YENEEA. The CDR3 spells CASSYHHGGVTYEQYF. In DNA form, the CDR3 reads TGTGCCAGCAGCTATCACCATGGGGGAGTAACCTACGAGCAGTACTTC.

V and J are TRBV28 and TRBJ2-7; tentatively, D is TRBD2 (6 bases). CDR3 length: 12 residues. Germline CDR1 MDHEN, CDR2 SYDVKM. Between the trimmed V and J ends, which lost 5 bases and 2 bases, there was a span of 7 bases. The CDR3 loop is CASSPGAYEQYF. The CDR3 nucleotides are TGTGCCAGCAGTCCGGGGGCCTACGAGCAGTACTTC.

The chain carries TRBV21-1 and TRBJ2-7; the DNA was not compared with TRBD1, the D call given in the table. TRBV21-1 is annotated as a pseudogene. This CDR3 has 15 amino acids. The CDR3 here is CASSKILGTGNEQYF. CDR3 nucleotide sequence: TGTGCCAGCAGCAAAATTCTGGGGACAGGGAACGAGCAGTACTTC.

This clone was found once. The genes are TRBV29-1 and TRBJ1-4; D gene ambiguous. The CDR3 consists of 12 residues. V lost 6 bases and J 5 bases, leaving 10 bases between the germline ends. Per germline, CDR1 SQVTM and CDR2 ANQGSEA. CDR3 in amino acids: CSVRTGNEKLFF. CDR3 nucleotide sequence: TGCAGCGTCCGGACGGGGAATGAAAAACTGTTTTTT. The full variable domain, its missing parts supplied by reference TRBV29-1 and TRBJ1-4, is SAVISQKPSRDICQRGTSLTIQCQVDSQVTMMFWYRQQPGQSLTLIATANQGSEATYESGFVIDKFPISRPNLTFSTLTVSNMSPEDSSIYLCSVRTGNEKLFFGSGTQLSVL.

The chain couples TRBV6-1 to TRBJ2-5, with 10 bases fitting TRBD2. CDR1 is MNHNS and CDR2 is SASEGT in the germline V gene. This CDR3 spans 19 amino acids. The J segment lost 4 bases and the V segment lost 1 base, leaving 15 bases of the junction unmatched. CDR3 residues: CASSEDWYGLAGVGETQYF. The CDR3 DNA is TGTGCCAGCAGTGAAGATTGGTACGGTCTAGCGGGAGTCGGAGAGACCCAGTACTTC.

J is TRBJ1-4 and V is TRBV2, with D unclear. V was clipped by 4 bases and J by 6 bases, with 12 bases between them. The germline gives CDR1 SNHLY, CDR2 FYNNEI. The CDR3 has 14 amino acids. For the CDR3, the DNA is TGTGCCAGCAGTGTCCGGGGAGGGTATGAAAAACTGTTTTTT. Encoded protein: CASSVRGGYEKLFF.

The CDR3 DNA reads TGTGCCTGGGAGAGAACGGGGGCAGATACGCAGTATTTT. It specifies CAWERTGADTQYF. The genes are TRBV30 and TRBJ2-3, with D perhaps matching TRBD2 (6 bases). The CDR3 has 13 residues. The germline V gene encodes CDR1 GTSNPN and CDR2 SVGIG (reference sequence). Trimming took off 5 bases at V and 4 bases at J, with 13 bases between the two ends.

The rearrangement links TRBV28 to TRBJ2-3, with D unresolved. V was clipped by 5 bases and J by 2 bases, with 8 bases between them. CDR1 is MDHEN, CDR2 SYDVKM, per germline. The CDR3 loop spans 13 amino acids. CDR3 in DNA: TGTGCCAGCAGTGCGATGTACACAGATACGCAGTATTTT. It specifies CASSAMYTDTQYF.

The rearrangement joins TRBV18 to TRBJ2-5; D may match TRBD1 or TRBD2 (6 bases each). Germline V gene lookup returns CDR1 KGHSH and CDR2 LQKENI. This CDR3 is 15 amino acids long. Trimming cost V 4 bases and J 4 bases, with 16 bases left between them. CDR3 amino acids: CASSQAPGAGETQYF. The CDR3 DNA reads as TGTGCCAGCTCACAGGCTCCGGGGGCTGGAGAGACCCAGTACTTC.

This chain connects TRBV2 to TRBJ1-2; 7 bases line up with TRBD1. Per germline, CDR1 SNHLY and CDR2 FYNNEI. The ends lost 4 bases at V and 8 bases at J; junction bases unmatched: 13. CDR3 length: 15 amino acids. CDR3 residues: CASSGDSPGTRGYTF. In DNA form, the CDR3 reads TGTGCCAGCAGTGGGGACAGTCCCGGCACACGAGGCTACACCTTC.

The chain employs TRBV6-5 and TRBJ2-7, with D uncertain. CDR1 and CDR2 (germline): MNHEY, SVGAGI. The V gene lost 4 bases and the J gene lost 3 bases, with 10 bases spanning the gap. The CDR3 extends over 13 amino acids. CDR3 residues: CASSSSGRYEQYF. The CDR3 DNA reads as TGTGCCAGCAGTTCCTCGGGCCGCTACGAGCAGTACTTC.

CDR3 residues: CASSLVWSGTVGDETQYF. The DNA of the CDR3 is TGTGCCAGCAGCTTAGTATGGTCCGGGACAGTGGGTGACGAGACCCAGTACTTC. The chain uses TRBV11-2 and TRBJ2-5, with TRBD1 matching 7 bases. Germline CDR1 is SGHAT and CDR2 is FQNNGV. There are 18 residues in the CDR3. V dropped 1 base and J dropped 5; count of bases not matched to a gene: 16. The full variable domain, in which reference TRBV11-2 and TRBJ2-5 provide the parts outside the CDR3, is EAGVAQSPRYKIIEKRQSVAFWCNPISGHATLYWYQQILGQGPKLLIQFQNNGVVDDSQLPKDRFSAERLKGVDSTLKIQPAKLEDSAVYLCASSLVWSGTVGDETQYFGPGTRLLVL.

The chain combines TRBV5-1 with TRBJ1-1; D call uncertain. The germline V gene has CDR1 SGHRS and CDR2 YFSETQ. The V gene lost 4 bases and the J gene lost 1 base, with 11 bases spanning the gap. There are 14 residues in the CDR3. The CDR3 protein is CASSQNPENTEAFF. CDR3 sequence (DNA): TGCGCCAGCAGCCAGAACCCCGAGAACACTGAAGCTTTCTTT.

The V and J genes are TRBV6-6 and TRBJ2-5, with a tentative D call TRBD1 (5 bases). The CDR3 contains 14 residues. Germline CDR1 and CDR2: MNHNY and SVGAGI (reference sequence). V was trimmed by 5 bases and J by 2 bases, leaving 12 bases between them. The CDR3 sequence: CASSDLTGQETQYF. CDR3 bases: TGTGCCAGCAGTGACCTTACAGGACAAGAGACCCAGTACTTC.

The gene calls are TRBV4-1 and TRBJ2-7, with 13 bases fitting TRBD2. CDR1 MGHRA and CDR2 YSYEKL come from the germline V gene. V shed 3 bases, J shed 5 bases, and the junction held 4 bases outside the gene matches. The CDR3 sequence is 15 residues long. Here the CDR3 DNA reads TGCGCCAGCAGCCACGGACTAGCGGGAGTCCACGAGCAGTACTTC. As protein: CASSHGLAGVHEQYF.

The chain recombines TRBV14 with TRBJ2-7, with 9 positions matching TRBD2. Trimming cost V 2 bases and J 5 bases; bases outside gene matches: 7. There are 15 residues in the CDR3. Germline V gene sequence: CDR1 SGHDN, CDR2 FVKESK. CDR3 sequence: CASSQKVAGAHEQYF. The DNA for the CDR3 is TGTGCCAGCAGCCAAAAAGTAGCGGGAGCCCACGAGCAGTACTTC.

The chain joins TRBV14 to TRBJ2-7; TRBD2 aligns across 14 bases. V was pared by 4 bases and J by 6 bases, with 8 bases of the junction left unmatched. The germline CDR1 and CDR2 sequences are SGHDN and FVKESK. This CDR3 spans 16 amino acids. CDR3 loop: CASSPGTSGSRGEQYF. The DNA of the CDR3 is TGTGCCAGCAGCCCCGGGACTAGCGGGAGTAGGGGCGAGCAGTACTTC. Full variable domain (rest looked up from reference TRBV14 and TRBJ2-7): EAGVTQFPSHSVIEKGQTVTLRCDPISGHDNLYWYRRVMGKEIKFLLHFVKESKQDESGMPNNRFLAERTGGTYSTLKVQPAELEDSGVYFCASSPGTSGSRGEQYFGPGTRLTVT.

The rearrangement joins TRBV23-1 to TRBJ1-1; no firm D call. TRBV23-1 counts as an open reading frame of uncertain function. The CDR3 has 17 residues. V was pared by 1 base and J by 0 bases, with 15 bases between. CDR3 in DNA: TGCGCCAGCAGTCAATACGGCCCGCGAGGACTGAACACTGAAGCTTTCTTT. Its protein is CASSQYGPRGLNTEAFF.

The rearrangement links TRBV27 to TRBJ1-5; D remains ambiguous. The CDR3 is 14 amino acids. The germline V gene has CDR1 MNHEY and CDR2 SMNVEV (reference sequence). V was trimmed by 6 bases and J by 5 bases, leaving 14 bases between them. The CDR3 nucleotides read TGTGCCAGCAGCCCGCGGACGGTTGATCAGCCCCAGCATTTT. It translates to CASSPRTVDQPQHF.

For the CDR3, the DNA is TGTGCCAGCAGCGTAGGGGGGACTACCTACAATGAGCAGTTCTTC. This codes for CASSVGGTTYNEQFF. The chain couples TRBV9 to TRBJ2-1, with 7 bases fitting TRBD2. The CDR3 consists of 15 residues. The junction had 2 bases not matched to a gene; V was cut back by 0 bases and J by 2 bases. Germline assignment: CDR1 SGDLS and CDR2 YYNGEE.

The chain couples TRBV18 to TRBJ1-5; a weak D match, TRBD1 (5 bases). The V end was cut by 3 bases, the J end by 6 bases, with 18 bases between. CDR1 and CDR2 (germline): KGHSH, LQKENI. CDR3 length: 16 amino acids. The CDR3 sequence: CASSPGIGARSQPQHF. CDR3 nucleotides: TGTGCCAGCTCACCGGGAATAGGGGCACGAAGTCAGCCCCAGCATTTT.

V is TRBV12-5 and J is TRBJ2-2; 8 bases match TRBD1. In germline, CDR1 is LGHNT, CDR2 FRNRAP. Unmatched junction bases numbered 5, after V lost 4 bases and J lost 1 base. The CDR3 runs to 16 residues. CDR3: CASGWGQDRNTGELFF. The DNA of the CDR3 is TGTGCTAGTGGTTGGGGACAGGACCGGAACACCGGGGAGCTGTTTTTT.

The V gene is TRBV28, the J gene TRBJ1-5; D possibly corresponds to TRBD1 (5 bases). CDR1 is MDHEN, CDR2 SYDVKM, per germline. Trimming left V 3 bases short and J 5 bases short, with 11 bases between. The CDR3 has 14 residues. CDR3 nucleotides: TGTGCCAGCAGTTTTGGGGGGGTCCATCAGCCCCAGCATTTT. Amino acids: CASSFGGVHQPQHF.

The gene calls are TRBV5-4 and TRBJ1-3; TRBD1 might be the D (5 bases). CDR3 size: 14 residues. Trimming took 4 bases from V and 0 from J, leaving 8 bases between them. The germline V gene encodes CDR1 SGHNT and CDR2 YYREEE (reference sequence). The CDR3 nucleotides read TGTGCCAGCAGCATAGACAGCTCTGGAAACACCATATATTTT. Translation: CASSIDSSGNTIYF. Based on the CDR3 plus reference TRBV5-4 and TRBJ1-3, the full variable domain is ETGVTQSPTHLIKTRGQQVTLRCSSQSGHNTVSWYQQALGQGPQFIFQYYREEENGRGNFPPRFSGLQFPNYSSELNVNALELDDSALYLCASSIDSSGNTIYFGEGSWLTVV.

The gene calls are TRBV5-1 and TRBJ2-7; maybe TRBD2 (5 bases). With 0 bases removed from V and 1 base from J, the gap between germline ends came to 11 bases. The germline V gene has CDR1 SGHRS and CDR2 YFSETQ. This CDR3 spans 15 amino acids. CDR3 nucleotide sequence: TGCGCCAGCAGCTTGGAACCTCCGGGGTCCTACGAGCAGTACTTC. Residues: CASSLEPPGSYEQYF. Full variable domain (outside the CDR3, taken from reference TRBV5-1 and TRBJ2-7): KAGVTQTPRYLIKTRGQQVTLSCSPISGHRSVSWYQQTPGQGLQFLFEYFSETQRNKGNFPGRFSGRQFSNSRSEMNVSTLELGDSALYLCASSLEPPGSYEQYFGPGTRLTVT.